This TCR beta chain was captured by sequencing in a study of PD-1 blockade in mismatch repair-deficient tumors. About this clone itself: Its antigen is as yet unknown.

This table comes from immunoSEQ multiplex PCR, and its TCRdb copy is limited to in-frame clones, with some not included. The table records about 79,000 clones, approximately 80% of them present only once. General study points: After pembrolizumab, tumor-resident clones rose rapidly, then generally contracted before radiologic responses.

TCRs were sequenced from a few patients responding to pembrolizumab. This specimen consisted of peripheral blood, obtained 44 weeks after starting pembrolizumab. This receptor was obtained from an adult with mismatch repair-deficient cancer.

The CDR3 bases are TGTGCCAGCAGCTTAGGTGGGGGAGGCTACGAGCAGTACTTC. Translated, it gives CASSLGGGGYEQYF. The J gene is TRBJ2-7, the V gene TRBV11-2, with D perhaps matching TRBD2 (6 bases). Germline CDR1 SGHAT, CDR2 FQNNGV. The CDR3 contains 14 residues. Trimming removed 1 base at V and 3 bases at J, with 10 bases between.